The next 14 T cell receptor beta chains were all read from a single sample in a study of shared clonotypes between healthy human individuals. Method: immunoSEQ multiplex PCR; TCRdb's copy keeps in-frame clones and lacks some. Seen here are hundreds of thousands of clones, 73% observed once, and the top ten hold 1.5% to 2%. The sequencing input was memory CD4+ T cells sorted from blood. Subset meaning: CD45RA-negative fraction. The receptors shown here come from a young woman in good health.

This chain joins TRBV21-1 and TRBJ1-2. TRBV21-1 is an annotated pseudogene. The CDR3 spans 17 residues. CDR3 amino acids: CASSKSATVGGLWGYTF. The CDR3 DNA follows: TGTGCCAGCAGCAAATCTGCTACAGTCGGCGGTCTGTGGGGCTACACCTTC.

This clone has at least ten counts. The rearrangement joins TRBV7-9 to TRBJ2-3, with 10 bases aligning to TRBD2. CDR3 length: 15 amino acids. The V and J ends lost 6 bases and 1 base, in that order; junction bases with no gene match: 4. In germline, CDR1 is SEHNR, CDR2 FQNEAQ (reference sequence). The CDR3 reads CASRMGTSGTDTQYF. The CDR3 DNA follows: TGTGCCAGCAGAATGGGGACTAGCGGCACAGATACGCAGTATTTT.

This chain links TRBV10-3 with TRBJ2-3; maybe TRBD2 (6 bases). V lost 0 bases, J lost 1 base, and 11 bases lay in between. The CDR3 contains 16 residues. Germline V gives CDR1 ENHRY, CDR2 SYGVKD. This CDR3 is CAISESTSPGTDTQYF. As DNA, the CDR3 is TGTGCCATCAGTGAGTCAACTAGCCCAGGCACAGATACGCAGTATTTT.

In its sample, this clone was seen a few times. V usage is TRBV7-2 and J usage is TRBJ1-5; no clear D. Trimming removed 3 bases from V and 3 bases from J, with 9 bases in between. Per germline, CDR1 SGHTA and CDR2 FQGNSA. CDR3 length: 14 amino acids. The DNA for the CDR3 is TGTGCCAGCAGCTTGAGCAGAAACAATCAGCCCCAGCATTTT. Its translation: CASSLSRNNQPQHF.

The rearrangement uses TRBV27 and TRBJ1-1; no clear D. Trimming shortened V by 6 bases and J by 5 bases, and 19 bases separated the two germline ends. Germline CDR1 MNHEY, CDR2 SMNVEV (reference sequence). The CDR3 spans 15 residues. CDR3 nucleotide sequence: TGTGCCAGCAGCGATGACGGCATACTTCTGACTGAAGCTTTCTTT. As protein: CASSDDGILLTEAFF.

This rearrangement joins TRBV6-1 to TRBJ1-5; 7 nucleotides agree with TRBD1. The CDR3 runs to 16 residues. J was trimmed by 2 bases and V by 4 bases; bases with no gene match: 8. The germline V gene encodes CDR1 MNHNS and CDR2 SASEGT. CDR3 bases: TGTGCCAGCAGTGTCCGCGACAGGGCGGGCAATCAGCCCCAGCATTTT. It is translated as CASSVRDRAGNQPQHF.

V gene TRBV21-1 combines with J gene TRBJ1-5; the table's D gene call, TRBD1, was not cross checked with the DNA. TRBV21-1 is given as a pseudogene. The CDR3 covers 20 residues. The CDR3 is CASSKDAADRGRGSNQPQHF. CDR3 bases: TGTGCCAGCAGCAAAGATGCTGCGGACAGGGGAAGGGGTAGCAATCAGCCCCAGCATTTT.

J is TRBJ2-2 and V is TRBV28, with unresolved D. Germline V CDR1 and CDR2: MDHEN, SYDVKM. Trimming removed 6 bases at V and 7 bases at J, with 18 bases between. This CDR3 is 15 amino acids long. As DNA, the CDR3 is TGTGCCAGCAGACCAAGAGGAAAGGTTCTCGGGGAGCTGTTTTTT. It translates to CASRPRGKVLGELFF.

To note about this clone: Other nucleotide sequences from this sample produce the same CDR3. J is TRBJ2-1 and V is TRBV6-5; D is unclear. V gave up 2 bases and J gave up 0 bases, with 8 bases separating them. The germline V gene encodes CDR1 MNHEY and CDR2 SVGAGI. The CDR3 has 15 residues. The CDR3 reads CASSYGQSSYNEQFF. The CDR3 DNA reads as TGTGCCAGCAGTTACGGTCAAAGCTCCTACAATGAGCAGTTCTTC.

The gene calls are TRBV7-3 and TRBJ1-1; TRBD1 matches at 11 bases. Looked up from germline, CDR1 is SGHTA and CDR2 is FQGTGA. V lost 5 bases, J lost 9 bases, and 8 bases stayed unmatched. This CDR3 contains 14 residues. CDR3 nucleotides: TGTGCCAGCAGCCCCACCGGACAGGGGGCGAAAGCTTTCTTT. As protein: CASSPTGQGAKAFF.

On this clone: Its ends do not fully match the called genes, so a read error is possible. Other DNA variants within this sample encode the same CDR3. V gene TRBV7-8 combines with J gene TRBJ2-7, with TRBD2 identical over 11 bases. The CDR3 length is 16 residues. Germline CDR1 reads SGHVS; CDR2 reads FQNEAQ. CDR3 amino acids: CASSPYRLAGPYEQYF. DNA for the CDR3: TGTGCCAGCAGCCCATACCGACTAGCGGGACCCTACGAGCAATACTTC. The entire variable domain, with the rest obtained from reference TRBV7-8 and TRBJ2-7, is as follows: GAGVSQSPRYKVAKRGQDVALRCDPISGHVSLFWYQQALGQGPEFLTYFQNEAQLDKSGLPSDRFFAERPEGSVSTLKIQRTQQEDSAVYLCASSPYRLAGPYEQYFGPGTRLTVT.

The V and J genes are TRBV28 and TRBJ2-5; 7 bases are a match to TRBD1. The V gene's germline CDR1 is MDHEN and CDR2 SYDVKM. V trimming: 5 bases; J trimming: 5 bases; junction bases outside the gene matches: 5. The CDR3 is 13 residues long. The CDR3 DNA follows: TGTGCCAGCAGTACACAGGGGCCCGAGACCCAGTACTTC. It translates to CASSTQGPETQYF.

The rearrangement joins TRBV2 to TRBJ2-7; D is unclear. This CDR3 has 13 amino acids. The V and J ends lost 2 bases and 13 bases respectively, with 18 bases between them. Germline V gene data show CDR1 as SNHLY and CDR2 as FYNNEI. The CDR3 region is CASSESLWLLKYF. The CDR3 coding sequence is TGTGCCAGCAGTGAAAGTTTGTGGTTGCTGAAATACTTC. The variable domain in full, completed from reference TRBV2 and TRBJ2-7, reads EPEVTQTPSHQVTQMGQEVILRCVPISNHLYFYWYRQILGQKVEFLVSFYNNEISEKSEIFDDQFSVERPDGSNFTLKIRSTKLEDSAMYFCASSESLWLLKYFGPGTRLTVT.

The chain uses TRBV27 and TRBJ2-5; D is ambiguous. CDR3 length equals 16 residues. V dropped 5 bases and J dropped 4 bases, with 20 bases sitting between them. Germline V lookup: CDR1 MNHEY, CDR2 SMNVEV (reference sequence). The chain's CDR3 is CASSPGPSWIGETQYF. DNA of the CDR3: TGTGCCAGCAGTCCAGGCCCTAGTTGGATCGGAGAGACCCAGTACTTC.